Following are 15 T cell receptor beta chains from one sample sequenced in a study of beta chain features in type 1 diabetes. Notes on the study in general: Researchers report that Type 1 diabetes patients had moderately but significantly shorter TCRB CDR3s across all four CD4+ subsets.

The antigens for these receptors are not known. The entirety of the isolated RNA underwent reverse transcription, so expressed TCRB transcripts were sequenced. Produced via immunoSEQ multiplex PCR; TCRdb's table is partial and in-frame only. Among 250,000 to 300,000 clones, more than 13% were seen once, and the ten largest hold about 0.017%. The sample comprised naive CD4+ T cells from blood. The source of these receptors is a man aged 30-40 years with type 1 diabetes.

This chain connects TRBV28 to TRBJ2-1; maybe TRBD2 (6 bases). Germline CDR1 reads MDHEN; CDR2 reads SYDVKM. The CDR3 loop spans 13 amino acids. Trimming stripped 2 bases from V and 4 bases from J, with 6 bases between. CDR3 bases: TGTGCCAGCAGTTTACTAGCGTACAATGAGCAGTTCTTC. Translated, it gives CASSLLAYNEQFF.

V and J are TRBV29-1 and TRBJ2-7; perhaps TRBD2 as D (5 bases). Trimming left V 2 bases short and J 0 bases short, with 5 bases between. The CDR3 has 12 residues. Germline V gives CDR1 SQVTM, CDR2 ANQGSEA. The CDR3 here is CSVETSSYEQYF. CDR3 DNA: TGCAGCGTTGAAACTAGCTCCTACGAGCAGTACTTC.

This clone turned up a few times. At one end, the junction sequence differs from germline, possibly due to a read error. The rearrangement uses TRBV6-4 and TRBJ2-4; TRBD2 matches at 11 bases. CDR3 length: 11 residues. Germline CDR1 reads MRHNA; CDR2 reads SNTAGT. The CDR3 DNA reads TGTGCCAGCGGGGATCGGGGACTAGCGGACTTC. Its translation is CASGDRGLADF.

DNA for the CDR3: TGTGCCAGCAGCTTAGTGACAGGGGTGACCTACGAGCAGTACTTC. Residues: CASSLVTGVTYEQYF. This chain uses TRBV11-2 with TRBJ2-7; 8 nucleotides line up with TRBD1. V shed 1 base, J shed 2 bases, and the junction held 4 bases outside the gene matches. The CDR3 spans 15 residues. CDR1 is SGHAT, CDR2 FQNNGV, per germline.

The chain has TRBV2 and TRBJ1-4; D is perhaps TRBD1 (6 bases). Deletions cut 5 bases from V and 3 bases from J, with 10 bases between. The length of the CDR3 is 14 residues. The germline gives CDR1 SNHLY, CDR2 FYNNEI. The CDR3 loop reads CASSPTGSNEKLFF. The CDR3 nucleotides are TGTGCCAGCAGTCCTACAGGGTCTAATGAAAAACTGTTTTTT. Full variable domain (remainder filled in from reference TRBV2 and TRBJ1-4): EPEVTQTPSHQVTQMGQEVILRCVPISNHLYFYWYRQILGQKVEFLVSFYNNEISEKSEIFDDQFSVERPDGSNFTLKIRSTKLEDSAMYFCASSPTGSNEKLFFGSGTQLSVL.

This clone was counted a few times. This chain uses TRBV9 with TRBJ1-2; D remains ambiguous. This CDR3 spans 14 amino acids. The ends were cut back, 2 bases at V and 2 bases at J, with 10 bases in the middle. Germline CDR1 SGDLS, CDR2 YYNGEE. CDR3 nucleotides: TGTGCCAGCAGCGTCCAGGATGCGAACTATGGCTACACCTTC. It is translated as CASSVQDANYGYTF.

The CDR3 reads CASSVSGRTDTQYF. Written as DNA, the CDR3 is TGTGCCAGCAGTGTTAGCGGGAGGACAGATACGCAGTATTTT. V and J are TRBV27 and TRBJ2-3, with TRBD2 identical over 10 bases. V lost 5 bases and J lost 3; bases outside the gene matches: 2. CDR1 and CDR2 from the germline V gene are MNHEY and SMNVEV (reference sequence). The CDR3 has 14 residues.

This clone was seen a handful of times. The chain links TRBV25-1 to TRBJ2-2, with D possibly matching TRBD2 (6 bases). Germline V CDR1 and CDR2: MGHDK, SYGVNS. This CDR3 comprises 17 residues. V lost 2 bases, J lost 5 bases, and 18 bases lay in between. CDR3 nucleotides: TGTGCCAGCAGTGAAGTTGCGGGGATTACGGGAACCGGGGAGCTGTTTTTT. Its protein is CASSEVAGITGTGELFF.

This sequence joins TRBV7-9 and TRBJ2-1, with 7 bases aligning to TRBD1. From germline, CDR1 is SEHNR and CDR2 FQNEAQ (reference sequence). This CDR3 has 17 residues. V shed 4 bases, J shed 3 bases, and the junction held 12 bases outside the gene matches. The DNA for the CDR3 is TGTGCCAGCAGCTCACGACAGGGCCGAGGGTACTACAATGAGCAGTTCTTC. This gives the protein CASSSRQGRGYYNEQFF. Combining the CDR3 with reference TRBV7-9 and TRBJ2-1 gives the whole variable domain DTGVSQNPRHKITKRGQNVTFRCDPISEHNRLYWYRQTLGQGPEFLTYFQNEAQLEKSRLLSDRFSAERPKGSFSTLEIQRTEQGDSAMYLCASSSRQGRGYYNEQFFGPGTRLTVL.

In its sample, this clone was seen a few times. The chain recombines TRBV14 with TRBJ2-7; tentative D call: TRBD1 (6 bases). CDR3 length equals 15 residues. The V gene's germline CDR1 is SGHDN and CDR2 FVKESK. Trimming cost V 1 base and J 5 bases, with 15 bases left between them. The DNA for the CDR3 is TGTGCCAGCAGCCAAGTTCCGGCAGGGGTCGACGAGCAGTACTTC. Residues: CASSQVPAGVDEQYF. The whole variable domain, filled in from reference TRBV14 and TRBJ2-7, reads EAGVTQFPSHSVIEKGQTVTLRCDPISGHDNLYWYRRVMGKEIKFLLHFVKESKQDESGMPNNRFLAERTGGTYSTLKVQPAELEDSGVYFCASSQVPAGVDEQYFGPGTRLTVT.

The CDR3 DNA sequence: TGTGCCAGCAGCCAAGCAGGGTCAAATACGCAGTATTTT. This codes for CASSQAGSNTQYF. The chain carries TRBV14 and TRBJ2-3, with a possible D match to TRBD1 (5 bases). Germline CDR1 reads SGHDN; CDR2 reads FVKESK. The CDR3 has 13 residues. V was shortened by 1 base and J by 7 bases, with 9 bases between the two germline ends.

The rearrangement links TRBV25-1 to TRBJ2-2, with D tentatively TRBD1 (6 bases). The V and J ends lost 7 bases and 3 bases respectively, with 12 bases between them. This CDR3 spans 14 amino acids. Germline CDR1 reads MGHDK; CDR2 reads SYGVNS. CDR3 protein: CASTPGQHTGELFF. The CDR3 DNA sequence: TGTGCCAGCACCCCGGGACAACACACCGGGGAGCTGTTTTTT.

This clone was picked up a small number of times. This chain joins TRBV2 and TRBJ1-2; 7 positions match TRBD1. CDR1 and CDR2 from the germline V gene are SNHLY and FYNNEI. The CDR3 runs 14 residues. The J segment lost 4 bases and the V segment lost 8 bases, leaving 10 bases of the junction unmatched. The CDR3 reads CASSYRGAIYGYTF. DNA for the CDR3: TGTGCCAGCTCGTACAGGGGCGCCATCTATGGCTACACCTTC.

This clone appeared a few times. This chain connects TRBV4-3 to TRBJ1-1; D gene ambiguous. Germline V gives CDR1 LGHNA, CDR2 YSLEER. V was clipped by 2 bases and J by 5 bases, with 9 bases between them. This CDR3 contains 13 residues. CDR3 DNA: TGCGCCAGCAGCCAAATCCGTCTGACTGAAGCTTTCTTT. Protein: CASSQIRLTEAFF.

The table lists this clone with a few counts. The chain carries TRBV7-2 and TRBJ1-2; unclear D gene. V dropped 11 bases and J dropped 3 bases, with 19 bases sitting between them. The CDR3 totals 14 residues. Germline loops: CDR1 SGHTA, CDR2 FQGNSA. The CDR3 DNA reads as TGTGCCTCCTCGGGGTCGTCCGGAGACTATGGCTACACCTTC. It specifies CASSGSSGDYGYTF.